This is a list of T cell receptor beta chains from one sample in a study of blood T cell repertoires in COVID-19. Method: immunoSEQ multiplex PCR; TCRdb's copy keeps in-frame clones and lacks some. This sample carries approximately 250,000 clones, around 83% of them seen once, and the ten largest clones take less than 8%. Sequencing input: peripheral blood. The receptors derive from a woman between 45 and 60 years old with acute or convalescent COVID-19. Both conserved end residues are trimmed from each CDR3. A D gene is named only where the DNA matches it firmly.

V	J	D	CDR3
TRBV7-8	TRBJ1-6	.	ASSLASTGRSPLH
TRBV7-2	TRBJ1-2	.	ASSLGGGREGYT
TRBV5-1	TRBJ1-1	.	ASSLAITFGGLKNTEAF
TRBV6-5	TRBJ2-3	.	ASSYSAQNTDTQY
TRBV4-1	TRBJ2-2	TRBD2	ASSQDLSGGPGELF
TRBV9	TRBJ2-1	.	ASSVAGESYNEQF
TRBV6-2/TRBV6-3	TRBJ1-6	.	ASSLLEGDWASNSPLH
TRBV2	TRBJ1-1	.	ASQKSNTEAF
TRBV2	TRBJ2-2	TRBD1	ASSEALRYRGSGTGELF
TRBV2	TRBJ1-6	.	ASSGLRNSPLH